The 5 T cell receptor beta chains reported below all come from one sample, sequenced in a study of CD8 T cells in ankylosing spondylitis. TCRdb used MiXCR to reprocess the 5' RACE reads, holding one entry per CDR3 protein. This sample has some 120,000 distinct CDR3 sequences, with roughly 13% found just once. Sequenced: blood, either unsorted or a sorted T cell fraction (not recorded which). Receptors originate from a female donor with ankylosing spondylitis or in good health (not recorded which).

This sequence joins TRBV27 and TRBJ2-1; either TRBD1 or TRBD2 may fit D (5 bases each). V gave up 0 bases and J gave up 2 bases, with 8 bases separating them. The CDR3 is 15 residues long. Germline V lookup: CDR1 MNHEY, CDR2 SMNVEV (reference sequence). The CDR3 spells CASSLSWDPYNEQFF. The CDR3 bases are TGTGCCAGCAGTTTATCGTGGGACCCCTACAATGAGCAGTTCTTC.

V usage is TRBV5-1 and J usage is TRBJ2-7; D remains ambiguous. The CDR3 is 13 amino acids. Germline values: CDR1 SGHRS, CDR2 YFSETQ. V lost 1 base, J lost 4 bases, and 9 bases lay in between. CDR3: CASSLYPEYEQYF. The CDR3 bases are TGCGCCAGCAGCTTGTACCCGGAATACGAGCAGTACTTC.

The chain combines TRBV6-1 with TRBJ2-4, with 11 bases matching TRBD1. Germline loops: CDR1 MNHNS, CDR2 SASEGT. V shed 4 bases, J shed 6 bases, and the junction held 5 bases outside the gene matches. The CDR3 is 15 residues long. The CDR3 spells CASSGTGGQGNIQYF. The CDR3, as DNA: TGTGCCAGCAGTGGGACAGGGGGCCAGGGAAACATTCAGTACTTC.

V gene TRBV5-1 combines with J gene TRBJ2-3; D is possibly TRBD1 or TRBD2 (6 bases each). Germline CDR1 SGHRS, CDR2 YFSETQ. This CDR3 region has 16 residues. The V gene lost 2 bases and the J gene lost 3 bases, with 16 bases spanning the gap. CDR3 region: CASSFSPGADTDTQYF. The CDR3 region has the DNA TGCGCCAGCAGCTTTTCCCCGGGGGCCGATACAGATACGCAGTATTTT.

The chain combines TRBV4-2 with TRBJ2-1; 9 bases fit TRBD1. In germline, CDR1 is LGHNA, CDR2 YNFKEQ. V lost 4 bases, J lost 5 bases, and 15 bases stayed unmatched. This CDR3 has 18 residues. CDR3 DNA sequence: TGTGCCAGCAGCCGGACCTTGACCGGGACAGGGATGGACAATGAGCAGTTCTTC. This encodes CASSRTLTGTGMDNEQFF.